Following are 28 T cell receptor beta chains from one sample sequenced in a study of response to subunit inactivated influenza vaccine. TCRdb itself ran the RT-PCR reads through MiXCR, one entry per CDR3 protein. This repertoire shows roughly 760,000 distinct CDR3 sequences, around 20% found once; its top ten account for approximately 10%. The sequenced sample was PBMCs from blood, obtained 4 to 6 days after vaccination. These receptors were obtained from a man in his fifties or sixties who received an inactivated influenza vaccine.

The chain couples TRBV20-1 to TRBJ2-1, with 8 bases lining up with TRBD2. CDR1 is DFQATT, CDR2 SNEGSKA, per germline (reference sequence). The CDR3 totals 16 residues. V was pared by 1 base and J by 4 bases, with 9 bases of the junction left unmatched. The CDR3 nucleotides are TGCAGTGCTAGAGCCCCCCTAGCGGGTACTTACAATGAGCAGTTCTTC. This gives the protein CSARAPLAGTYNEQFF.

The rearrangement uses TRBV20-1 and TRBJ2-3, with TRBD1 identical over 7 bases. The V segment lost 4 bases and the J segment 0 bases; nucleotides outside the gene matches: 7. Looked up from germline, CDR1 is DFQATT and CDR2 is SNEGSKA (reference sequence). The CDR3 runs to 15 residues. The CDR3 is CSAKPGQRSTDTQYF. The CDR3 coding sequence is TGCAGTGCTAAGCCGGGACAGAGGAGCACAGATACGCAGTATTTT.

The CDR3 nucleotides are TGCAGTGCTAGATCCCGGGACAGAGACTACGAGCAGTACTTC. As protein: CSARSRDRDYEQYF. The chain is built from TRBV20-1 and TRBJ2-7; TRBD1 matches 7 bases. The V segment lost 2 bases and the J segment 3 bases; nucleotides outside the gene matches: 7. Germline CDR1 DFQATT, CDR2 SNEGSKA (reference sequence). CDR3 length: 14 residues.

The CDR3 loop reads CSARGWRGDTLNEQFF. CDR3 coding DNA: TGCAGTGCTAGAGGGTGGCGGGGGGATACCTTGAATGAGCAGTTCTTC. The rearrangement uses TRBV20-1 and TRBJ2-1; 8 bases are shared with TRBD2. The CDR3 spans 16 residues. Looked up from germline, CDR1 is DFQATT and CDR2 is SNEGSKA (reference sequence). V lost 1 base to trimming and J lost 7 bases; unmatched junction nucleotides: 12.

This rearrangement joins TRBV28 to TRBJ1-4; 8 nucleotides agree with TRBD1. The length of the CDR3 is 18 residues. Trimming removed 5 bases from V and 0 bases from J; junction bases left unmatched: 11. Germline CDR1 is MDHEN and CDR2 is SYDVKM. CDR3 sequence: CASSIPTQGAATNEKLFF. Written as DNA, the CDR3 is TGTGCCAGCAGTATCCCCACCCAGGGGGCGGCAACTAATGAAAAACTGTTTTTT. Complete variable domain (other parts from reference TRBV28 and TRBJ1-4): DVKVTQSSRYLVKRTGEKVFLECVQDMDHENMFWYRQDPGLGLRLIYFSYDVKMKEKGDIPEGYSVSREKKERFSLILESASTNQTSMYLCASSIPTQGAATNEKLFFGSGTQLSVL.

This clonotype was observed a few times. The genes are TRBV7-2 and TRBJ1-3; a weak D match, TRBD1 (5 bases). This CDR3 is built from 16 residues. The V end was cut by 0 bases, the J end by 1 base, with 10 bases between. CDR1 and CDR2 from the germline V gene are SGHTA and FQGNSA. CDR3 sequence reads: CASSLAAGRSGNTIYF. The CDR3 nucleotides are TGTGCCAGCAGCTTAGCCGCAGGGAGGTCTGGAAACACCATATATTTT.

This clonotype came up a few times. The chain combines TRBV27 with TRBJ2-1; 10 bases line up with TRBD2. Looked up from germline, CDR1 is MNHEY and CDR2 is SMNVEV (reference sequence). V was pared by 1 base and J by 14 bases, with 8 bases of the junction left unmatched. The CDR3 contains 14 residues. The CDR3 protein is CASSLFPSGSVEFF. The CDR3 DNA sequence: TGTGCCAGCAGTTTATTTCCTAGCGGGAGTGTGGAGTTCTTC.

V usage is TRBV4-2 and J usage is TRBJ2-5, with D possibly being TRBD1 (6 bases). Per germline, CDR1 LGHNA and CDR2 YNFKEQ. The CDR3 extends over 18 amino acids. Trimming removed 3 bases at V and 3 bases at J, with 23 bases between. The CDR3 sequence: CASSHGSADRQSEETQYF. The DNA for the CDR3 is TGTGCCAGCAGCCACGGCAGTGCGGACAGACAGAGTGAAGAGACCCAGTACTTC.

This clonotype came up a few times. This sequence joins TRBV7-2 and TRBJ2-5; 7 bases fit TRBD2. Losses at the gene ends were 2 bases for V and 1 base for J; bases not matched to a gene: 4. CDR1 is SGHTA and CDR2 is FQGNSA in the germline V gene. CDR3 size: 15 residues. The CDR3 nucleotides read TGTGCCAGCAGCTTATTGCGGGGGATCCAAGAGACCCAGTACTTC. Amino acids: CASSLLRGIQETQYF. Based on the CDR3 plus reference TRBV7-2 and TRBJ2-5, the full variable domain is GAGVSQSPSNKVTEKGKDVELRCDPISGHTALYWYRQSLGQGLEFLIYFQGNSAPDKSGLPSDRFSAERTGGSVSTLTIQRTQQEDSAVYLCASSLLRGIQETQYFGPGTRLLVL.

The V call is TRBV20-1, the J call TRBJ1-2, with D possibly matching TRBD1 (6 bases). CDR1 DFQATT and CDR2 SNEGSKA come from the germline V gene (reference sequence). V was cut by 5 bases and J by 9 bases, with 13 bases left in between. The CDR3 has 11 amino acids. This CDR3 reads CSAPGAGRYTF. The CDR3 coding sequence is TGCAGTGCTCCAGGGGCCGGTCGCTACACCTTC.

This clonotype was detected only a few times. The chain combines TRBV7-2 with TRBJ2-1; D is perhaps TRBD2 (6 bases). V dropped 5 bases and J dropped 8 bases, with 22 bases sitting between them. The CDR3 loop spans 16 amino acids. Germline V gene lookup returns CDR1 SGHTA and CDR2 FQGNSA. The CDR3 loop reads CASSPGLRGPAHEQFF. CDR3 coding DNA: TGTGCCAGCAGCCCCGGACTAAGAGGGCCGGCCCATGAGCAGTTCTTC. The whole variable domain, remainder taken from reference TRBV7-2 and TRBJ2-1, is GAGVSQSPSNKVTEKGKDVELRCDPISGHTALYWYRQSLGQGLEFLIYFQGNSAPDKSGLPSDRFSAERTGGSVSTLTIQRTQQEDSAVYLCASSPGLRGPAHEQFFGPGTRLTVL.

The chain combines TRBV29-1 with TRBJ1-2, with D maybe TRBD1 (5 bases). The germline gives CDR1 SQVTM, CDR2 ANQGSEA. This CDR3 region has 13 residues. The V end was cut by 6 bases, the J end by 6 bases, with 17 bases between. The CDR3 sequence is CSVRDPKGDGYTF. The DNA of the CDR3 is TGCAGCGTCCGGGACCCTAAAGGGGATGGCTACACCTTC.

This clonotype has a handful of counts. In nucleotides, the CDR3 is TGTGCCTGGAGTCGGGACAGAAATTCACCCCTCCACTTT. It translates to CAWSRDRNSPLHF. V usage is TRBV30 and J usage is TRBJ1-6, with TRBD1 identical over 7 bases. The trim removed 2 bases at V and 7 bases at J, leaving 2 bases unmatched. CDR1 and CDR2 (germline): GTSNPN, SVGIG (reference sequence). This CDR3 region has 13 residues.

This clonotype was detected a few times. Given a much more abundant clone one base away, this may be a read error. V and J are TRBV2 and TRBJ2-3, with D hard to call. The CDR3 covers 18 residues. Germline-derived CDR1 and CDR2 are SNHLY and FYNNEI. This CDR3 reads CTSSPSVVGKISTDTQYF. CDR3 in DNA: TGTACCAGCAGTCCCAGTGTCGTGGGGAAAATCAGCACAGATACGCAGTATTTT.

V and J are TRBV10-3 and TRBJ1-1; D is unclear. Germline assignment: CDR1 ENHRY and CDR2 SYGVKD. CDR3 size: 13 residues. Trimming stripped 4 bases from V and 1 base from J, with 7 bases between. The CDR3 DNA sequence: TGTGCCATCAGTGGTCCGGCGAACACTGAAGCTTTCTTT. It encodes CAISGPANTEAFF.

This clonotype was seen repeatedly, ten times or more. The rearrangement links TRBV12-3 or TRBV12-4 to TRBJ1-3; tentative D call: TRBD1 (5 bases). Trimming removed 6 bases from V and 4 bases from J, with 10 bases in between. This CDR3 comprises 13 residues. CDR3 DNA sequence: TGTGCCAGCAGCCAAGGACAAGGAAACACCATATATTTT. This codes for CASSQGQGNTIYF.

This clonotype was seen a few times. The chain is built from TRBV5-1 and TRBJ2-2; D ambiguous. The CDR3 totals 13 residues. Looked up from germline, CDR1 is SGHRS and CDR2 is YFSETQ. V was pared by 0 bases and J by 3 bases, with 3 bases between. The CDR3 sequence: CASSLAYTGELFF. The CDR3 bases are TGCGCCAGCAGCTTGGCGTACACCGGGGAGCTGTTTTTT. Full variable domain (remainder filled in from reference TRBV5-1 and TRBJ2-2): KAGVTQTPRYLIKTRGQQVTLSCSPISGHRSVSWYQQTPGQGLQFLFEYFSETQRNKGNFPGRFSGRQFSNSRSEMNVSTLELGDSALYLCASSLAYTGELFFGEGSRLTVL.

The chain combines TRBV6-1 with TRBJ1-4; the D gene is possibly TRBD1 (5 bases). V was cut by 6 bases and J by 3 bases, with 14 bases left in between. CDR3 size: 15 residues. The germline CDR1 and CDR2 sequences are MNHNS and SASEGT. CDR3 bases: TGTGCCAGCAGGGGCAGGGATCGCGCTAATGAAAAACTGTTTTTT. It translates to CASRGRDRANEKLFF.

The chain couples TRBV5-6 to TRBJ2-1; the match to TRBD2 covers 12 bases. Germline-derived CDR1 and CDR2 are SGHDT and YYEEEE. Trimming took 4 bases from V and 11 from J; bases not matched to a gene: 13. The CDR3 loop spans 16 amino acids. The CDR3: CASSLPGLAGSWKQFF. The DNA of the CDR3 is TGTGCCAGCAGCCTCCCCGGACTAGCGGGATCATGGAAGCAGTTCTTC.

The chain uses TRBV15 and TRBJ2-5, with 8 bases lining up with TRBD2. J gave up 2 bases and V 4 bases, and 9 bases lay outside the gene matches. This CDR3 has 16 amino acids. CDR1 and CDR2 from the germline V gene are LNHNV and YYDKDF (reference sequence). The CDR3, as DNA: TGTGCCACCAGCAAGGCCGGGGGGGCGGGTCAAGAGACCCAGTACTTC. This sequence encodes CATSKAGGAGQETQYF.

This chain uses TRBV5-5 with TRBJ1-1, with D hard to call. CDR3 size: 15 residues. Germline values: CDR1 SGHKS, CDR2 YYEKEE (reference sequence). The V end was cut by 4 bases, the J end by 1 base, with 14 bases between. CDR3 DNA sequence: TGTGCCAGCAGCAAGACAATGGCACGGAACACTGAAGCTTTCTTT. Protein sequence: CASSKTMARNTEAFF.

This clonotype was seen more than once but under ten times. The V gene is TRBV29-1, the J gene TRBJ2-3; a possible D gene is TRBD1 (6 bases). Deletions cut 3 bases from V and 2 bases from J, with 9 bases between. The V gene's germline CDR1 is SQVTM and CDR2 ANQGSEA. The CDR3 consists of 13 residues. The CDR3 loop is CSVDWGHTDTQYF. DNA of the CDR3: TGCAGCGTTGACTGGGGACACACAGATACGCAGTATTTT.

This clonotype was detected a few times. V usage is TRBV6-6 and J usage is TRBJ2-7; perhaps TRBD2 as D (7 bases). V lost 6 bases, J lost 3 bases, and 12 bases lay in between. The CDR3 contains 13 residues. CDR1 and CDR2 (germline): MNHNY, SVGAGI (reference sequence). The CDR3 sequence is CASRGGLLYEQYF. CDR3 coding DNA: TGTGCCAGCAGGGGGGGGCTACTCTACGAGCAGTACTTC.

The chain carries TRBV7-2 and TRBJ2-1; TRBD2 aligns across 8 bases. Germline V gene sequence: CDR1 SGHTA, CDR2 FQGNSA. The CDR3 spans 16 residues. Trimming removed 5 bases from V and 3 bases from J; junction bases left unmatched: 9. Here the CDR3 reads CASSLEGGTSYNEQFF. The CDR3 nucleotides are TGTGCCAGCAGCCTCGAAGGGGGGACTAGCTACAATGAGCAGTTCTTC.

This clonotype appeared a few times. The J gene is TRBJ1-6, the V gene TRBV20-1; the D is unclear. The CDR3 loop spans 14 amino acids. In germline, CDR1 is DFQATT, CDR2 SNEGSKA (reference sequence). V lost 3 bases and J lost 0, with 6 bases in between. CDR3 bases: TGCAGTGCTAGCCCGCGCTCCTATAATTCACCCCTCCACTTT. It yields the protein CSASPRSYNSPLHF.

This clonotype was counted only a few times. The V call is TRBV27, the J call TRBJ1-1; 10 nucleotides align to TRBD1. V trimming: 2 bases; J trimming: 1 base; junction bases outside the gene matches: 4. Germline V gene sequence: CDR1 MNHEY, CDR2 SMNVEV (reference sequence). The CDR3 is made up of 16 amino acids. As DNA, the CDR3 is TGTGCCAGCAGTTTACAGACAGGGGGCCCGAACACTGAAGCTTTCTTT. The encoded protein is CASSLQTGGPNTEAFF.

This clonotype has just a few counts. J is TRBJ2-7 and V is TRBV3-1; the D is unclear. CDR3 length: 14 amino acids. The V gene lost 3 bases and the J gene lost 1 base, with 10 bases spanning the gap. Per the germline V gene, CDR1 is LGHDT and CDR2 is YNNKEL (reference sequence). The CDR3 sequence is CASSHRPRSYEQYF. The CDR3 nucleotides read TGTGCCAGCAGCCACCGACCGCGGTCCTACGAGCAGTACTTC.

The CDR3 nucleotides are TGTGCCAGCAGCCGGGACCGAAGGGATGAGCAGTTCTTC. This translates into CASSRDRRDEQFF. V usage is TRBV7-2 and J usage is TRBJ2-1, with D possibly being TRBD1 or TRBD2 (5 bases each). Trimming shortened V by 5 bases and J by 8 bases, and 13 bases separated the two germline ends. From germline, CDR1 is SGHTA and CDR2 FQGNSA. This CDR3 has 13 residues.